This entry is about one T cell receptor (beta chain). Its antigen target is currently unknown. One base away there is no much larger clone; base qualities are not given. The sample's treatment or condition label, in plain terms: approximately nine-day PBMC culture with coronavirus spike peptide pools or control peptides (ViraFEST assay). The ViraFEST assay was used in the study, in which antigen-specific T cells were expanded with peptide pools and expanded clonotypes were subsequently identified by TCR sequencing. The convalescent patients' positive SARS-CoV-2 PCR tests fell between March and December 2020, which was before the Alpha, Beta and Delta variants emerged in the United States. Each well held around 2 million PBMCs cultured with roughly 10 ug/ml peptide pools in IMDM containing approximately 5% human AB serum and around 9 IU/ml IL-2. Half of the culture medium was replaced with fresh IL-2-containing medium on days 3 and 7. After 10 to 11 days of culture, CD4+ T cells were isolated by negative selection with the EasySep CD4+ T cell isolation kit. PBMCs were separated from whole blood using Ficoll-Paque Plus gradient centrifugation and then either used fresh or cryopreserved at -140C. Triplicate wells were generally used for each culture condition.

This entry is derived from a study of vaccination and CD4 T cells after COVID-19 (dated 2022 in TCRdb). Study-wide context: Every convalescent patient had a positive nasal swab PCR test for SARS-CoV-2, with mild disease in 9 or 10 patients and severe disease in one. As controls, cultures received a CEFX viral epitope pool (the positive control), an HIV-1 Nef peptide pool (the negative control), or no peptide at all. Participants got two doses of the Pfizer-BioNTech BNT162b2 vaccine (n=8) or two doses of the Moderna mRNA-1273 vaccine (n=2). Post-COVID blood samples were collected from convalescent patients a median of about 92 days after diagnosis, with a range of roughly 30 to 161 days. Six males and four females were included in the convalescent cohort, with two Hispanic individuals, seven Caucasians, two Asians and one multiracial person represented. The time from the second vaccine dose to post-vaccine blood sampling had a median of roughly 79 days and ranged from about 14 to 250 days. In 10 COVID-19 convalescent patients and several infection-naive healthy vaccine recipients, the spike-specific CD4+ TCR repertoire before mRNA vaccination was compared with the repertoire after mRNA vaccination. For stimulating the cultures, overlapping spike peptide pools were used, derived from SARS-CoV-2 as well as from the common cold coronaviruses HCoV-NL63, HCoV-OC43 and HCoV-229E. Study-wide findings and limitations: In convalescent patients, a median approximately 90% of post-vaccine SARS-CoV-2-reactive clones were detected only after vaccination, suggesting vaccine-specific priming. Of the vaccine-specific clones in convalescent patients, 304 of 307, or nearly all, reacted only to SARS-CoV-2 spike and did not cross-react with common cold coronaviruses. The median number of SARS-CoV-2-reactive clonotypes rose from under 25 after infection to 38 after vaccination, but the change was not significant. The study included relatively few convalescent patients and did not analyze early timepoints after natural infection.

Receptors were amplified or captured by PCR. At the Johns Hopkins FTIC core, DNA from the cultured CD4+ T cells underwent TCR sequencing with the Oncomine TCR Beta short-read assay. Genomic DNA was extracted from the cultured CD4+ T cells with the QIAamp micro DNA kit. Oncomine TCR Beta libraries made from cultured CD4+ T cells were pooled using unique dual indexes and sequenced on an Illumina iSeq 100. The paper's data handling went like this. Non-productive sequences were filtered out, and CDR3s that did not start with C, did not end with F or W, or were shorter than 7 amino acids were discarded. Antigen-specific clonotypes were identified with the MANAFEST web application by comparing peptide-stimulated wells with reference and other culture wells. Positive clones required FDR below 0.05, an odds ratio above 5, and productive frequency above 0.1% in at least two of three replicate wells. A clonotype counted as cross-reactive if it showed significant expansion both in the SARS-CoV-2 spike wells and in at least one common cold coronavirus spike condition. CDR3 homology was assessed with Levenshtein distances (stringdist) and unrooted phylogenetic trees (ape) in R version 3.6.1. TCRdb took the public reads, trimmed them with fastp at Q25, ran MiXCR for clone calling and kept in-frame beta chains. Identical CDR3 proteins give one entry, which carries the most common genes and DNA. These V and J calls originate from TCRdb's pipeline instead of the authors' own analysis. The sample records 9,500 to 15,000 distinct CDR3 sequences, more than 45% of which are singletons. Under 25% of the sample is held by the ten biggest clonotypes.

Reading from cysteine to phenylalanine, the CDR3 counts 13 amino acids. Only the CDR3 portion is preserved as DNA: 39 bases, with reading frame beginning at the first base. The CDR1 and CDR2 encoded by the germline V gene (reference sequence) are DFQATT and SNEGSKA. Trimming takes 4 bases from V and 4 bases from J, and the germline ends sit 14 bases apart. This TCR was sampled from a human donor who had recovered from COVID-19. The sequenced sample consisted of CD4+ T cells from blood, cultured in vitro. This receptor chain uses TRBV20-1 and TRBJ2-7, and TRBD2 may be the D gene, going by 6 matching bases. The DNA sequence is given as TGCAGTGCTAAGATAGGCGGGAAGTACGAGCAGTACTTC. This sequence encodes CSAKIGGKYEQYF.